What follows describes a single TCR beta chain. Its specificity is unknown. This entry belongs to a study of lymphopenia after photon versus proton radiotherapy. Libraries were prepared by immunoSEQ multiplex PCR; TCRdb keeps only in-frame clonotypes and omits some of them. Seen here are some 64,000 clones, approximately 90% observed once, and the top ten hold around 13%. The V segment lost 6 bases and the J segment 5 bases; nucleotides outside the gene matches: 9. This CDR3 is built from 15 residues. Germline assignment: CDR1 ENHRY and CDR2 SYGVKD. Study-wide results and caveats: Larger post-nadir TCR diversity loss correlated inversely with survival in deceased patients. Authors raise, but do not show, better survival with proton therapy.

The specimen was peripheral blood, collected from a patient treated with proton-based radiotherapy. The TCR was taken from a man older than 75 with esophageal cancer. This chain joins TRBV10-3 and TRBJ2-3, with 9 bases aligning to TRBD1. DNA of the CDR3: TGTGCCATCAGATCCGGGACAGGGTTCCTAGATACGCAGTATTTT. Amino acid sequence: CAIRSGTGFLDTQYF.